Listed below are T cell receptor beta chains from one sample, sequenced in a study of T cells in Graves' hyperthyroidism and ophthalmopathy. TCRdb redid the calling of the multiplex PCR reads with MiXCR, one entry per CDR3 protein. The table shows around 300,000 distinct CDR3 sequences, with more than 10% occurring only once. The sequenced sample was blood. Receptor source: a woman between 25 and 40 years old with Graves' hyperthyroidism that later progressed to Graves' ophthalmopathy. The CDR3 runs from the conserved cysteine through the conserved F or W. The D gene is left open where the match is weak. Size is stated for part of the rows, as once, few or many counts, or as a class when the clone is expanded.

clone_size	d_call	v_call	j_call	cdr3_aa	cdr3_nt
many	-	TRBV4-3	TRBJ2-1	CASSQDRSAWTQFF	TGCGCCAGCAGCCAAGATCGCTCCGCTTGGACGCAGTTCTTC
many	-	TRBV7-2	TRBJ1-5	CAGGNSNQPQHF	TGTGCCGGGGGCAATAGCAATCAGCCCCAGCATTTT
many	-	TRBV7-2	TRBJ2-7	CASSLALGAASYEQYF	TGTGCCAGCAGCTTAGCATTGGGGGCGGCATCCTACGAGCAGTACTTC
many	-	TRBV7-3	TRBJ2-1	CASSPGDTAGDEQFF	TGTGCCAGCAGCCCCGGGGACACCGCAGGGGATGAGCAGTTCTTC
many	-	TRBV6-2/TRBV6-3	TRBJ1-1	CASNGLNTEAFF	TGTGCCAGCAATGGCTTGAACACTGAAGCTTTCTTT
many	TRBD2	TRBV7-9	TRBJ2-5	CASSHRRGQWTSGGPETQYF	TGTGCCAGCAGCCACCGCCGGGGACAGTGGACTAGCGGGGGCCCAGAGACCCAGTACTTC
many	-	TRBV20-1	TRBJ1-1	CSARDGLGTEAFF	TGCAGTGCTAGAGATGGGTTGGGCACTGAAGCTTTCTTT
few	TRBD1	TRBV14	TRBJ2-5	CASSQTGGETQYF	TGTGCCAGCAGCCAAACAGGGGGTGAGACCCAGTACTTC
many	TRBD1	TRBV12-3/TRBV12-4	TRBJ1-2	CASGRQGEGYGYTF	TGTGCCAGCGGTAGGCAGGGGGAAGGCTATGGCTACACCTTC
many	-	TRBV5-6	TRBJ2-1	CASSLVGSLEQFF	TGTGCCAGCAGCTTGGTCGGAAGTCTTGAGCAGTTCTTC
many	-	TRBV28	TRBJ2-1	CASVQGTLGGNEQFF	TGTGCCAGCGTTCAGGGGACGCTTGGCGGCAATGAGCAGTTCTTC
many	TRBD2	TRBV12-3/TRBV12-4	TRBJ2-1	CASSPDRAGELNEQFF	TGTGCCAGCAGTCCGGACCGGGCGGGGGAACTCAATGAGCAGTTCTTC
many	-	TRBV12-3/TRBV12-4	TRBJ1-2	CASSYLPGDGYTF	TGTGCCAGCTCTTATCTCCCTGGGGATGGCTACACCTTC
many	-	TRBV6-6	TRBJ1-1	CASSYAGGEAFF	TGTGCCAGCAGTTACGCTGGGGGCGAAGCTTTCTTT
many	TRBD1	TRBV2	TRBJ2-1	CASSDTGVTPYNEQFF	TGTGCCAGCAGCGACACAGGGGTAACCCCCTACAATGAGCAGTTCTTC
many	TRBD2	TRBV30	TRBJ2-1	CAWSFSGTGNEQFF	TGTGCCTGGAGTTTCAGCGGGACGGGAAATGAGCAGTTCTTC
many	TRBD1	TRBV11-3	TRBJ1-1	CASSFRGHTEAFF	TGTGCCAGCAGCTTCAGGGGGCACACTGAAGCTTTCTTT
few	-	TRBV5-1	TRBJ1-3	CASSPMAGSSGNTIYF	TGCGCCAGCAGCCCGATGGCGGGTAGCTCTGGAAACACCATATATTTT
many	TRBD2	TRBV30	TRBJ2-1	CAWSVRRTSLGNEQFF	TGTGCCTGGAGTGTACGTAGGACTAGCTTAGGGAATGAGCAGTTCTTC
many	TRBD2	TRBV13	TRBJ2-1	CASSTRTSGMNEQFF	TGTGCCAGCAGCACCCGGACTAGCGGGATGAATGAGCAGTTCTTC
-	-	TRBV27	TRBJ1-1	CASSLITGRTEAFF	TGTGCCAGCAGTTTAATTACAGGGAGAACTGAAGCTTTCTTT
many	-	TRBV20-1	TRBJ2-7	CSATGGHYEQYF	TGCAGTGCTACAGGGGGGCACTACGAGCAGTACTTC
many	-	TRBV20-1	TRBJ1-1	CSAQGRLNTEAFF	TGCAGTGCTCAGGGACGGTTGAACACTGAAGCTTTCTTT
many	-	TRBV30	TRBJ1-2	CAWSIYLNQNYGYTF	TGTGCCTGGAGTATTTACCTGAATCAGAACTATGGCTACACCTTC
many	TRBD2	TRBV6-1	TRBJ2-3	CASSLAGESTDTQYF	TGTGCCAGCAGTTTGGCGGGAGAAAGCACAGATACGCAGTATTTT
many	-	TRBV2	TRBJ1-1	CASSVEGVRLTEAFF	TGTGCCAGCAGTGTTGAAGGGGTTCGGTTAACTGAAGCTTTCTTT
many	-	TRBV27	TRBJ2-1	CASSVTWGDWEQFF	TGTGCCAGCAGCGTTACTTGGGGGGATTGGGAGCAGTTCTTC